This TCR beta chain came from a study of vaccination effects on CD4 cells after COVID-19. Sequencing used immunoSEQ multiplex PCR; TCRdb keeps in-frame clones, though not all of them. The sample has more than 35,000 clones, roughly 66% seen once. In this sample, this clone turned up a few times. Its target is unknown. In the ViraFEST assay, antigen-specific CD4+ clonotypes were identified by expansion after peptide-pool stimulation. Following 10 days of culture, CD4+ T cells were isolated. The vaccine recipients had no prior SARS-CoV-2 infection, with negative nucleocapsid antibodies. V gave up 0 bases and J gave up 8 bases, with 17 bases separating them. This CDR3 has 15 amino acids. Germline lookup yields CDR1 SGHRS and CDR2 YFSETQ.

The input for sequencing was CD4+ T cells from PBMCs cultured with HCoV-OC43 spike peptides, taken before COVID-19 vaccination. Sample subset: HCoV-OC43 spike overlapping peptide pool stimulation. The rearrangement links TRBV5-1 to TRBJ2-5; D is unclear. This receptor was obtained from a human donor who received a COVID-19 vaccine. This CDR3 reads CASSLGNEHRVTQYF. The CDR3 coding sequence is TGCGCCAGCAGCTTGGGAAATGAACACCGAGTCACCCAGTACTTC.